These T cell receptor beta chains were read from a single sample in a study of CD8 T cells in Susac syndrome. One entry per CDR3 protein results from TCRdb running MiXCR on the immunoSEQ multiplex PCR reads. The sample carries about 69,000 distinct CDR3 sequences, around 93% recorded once. Sample: CD8+ T cells from PBMCs. The receptor set was obtained from a human donor in good health. CDR3s include the opening cysteine and the closing phenylalanine or tryptophan. D genes are given only for firm matches. Size is omitted from some rows. Given values are once, few, many or a class for expanded clones.

v_call	d_call	j_call	clone_size	cdr3_aa	cdr3_nt
TRBV5-6	-	TRBJ2-7	-	CASSSVNYEQYF	TGTGCCAGCAGCTCCGTCAACTACGAGCAGTACTTC
TRBV7-9	-	TRBJ2-6	-	CASSPRWGISGANVLTF	TGTGCCAGCAGCCCTAGGTGGGGGATCTCTGGGGCCAACGTCCTGACTTTC
TRBV25-1	-	TRBJ2-2	-	CASSSLDFGFTRDTGELFF	TGTGCCAGCAGTTCCCTTGACTTTGGGTTCACGCGGGACACCGGGGAGCTGTTTTTT
TRBV6-5	-	TRBJ2-5	few	CASSPGQPQETQYF	TGTGCCAGCAGTCCCGGGCAGCCGCAAGAGACCCAGTACTTC
TRBV29-1	-	TRBJ2-3	-	CGIHTDTQYF	TGCGGCATTCACACAGATACGCAGTATTTT
TRBV28	TRBD1	TRBJ1-2	-	CASSESQGVHGYTF	TGTGCCAGCAGTGAATCTCAGGGGGTACATGGCTACACCTTC
TRBV13	TRBD1	TRBJ1-6	once	CASSSLQGGRNSPLHF	TGTGCCAGCAGCTCACTGCAGGGGGGTAGGAATTCACCCCTCCACTTT
TRBV3-1	-	TRBJ1-5	-	CASSQDWGGNQPQHF	TGTGCCAGCAGCCAAGATTGGGGAGGGAATCAGCCCCAGCATTTT
TRBV6-2/TRBV6-3	-	TRBJ2-1	-	CASRMGKQFF	TGTGCCAGCAGAATGGGAAAGCAGTTCTTC
TRBV4-2	TRBD1	TRBJ1-5	-	CASSQDRDRVNQPQHF	TGTGCCAGCAGCCAAGACCGGGACAGGGTCAATCAGCCCCAGCATTTT
TRBV28	TRBD1	TRBJ2-1	-	CASSLWGQSYNEQFF	TGTGCCAGCAGTTTATGGGGACAGTCTTACAATGAGCAGTTCTTC
TRBV19	TRBD1	TRBJ1-1	-	CASSPHRGQNTEAFF	TGTGCCAGTAGTCCGCACAGGGGGCAGAACACTGAAGCCTTCTTT
TRBV5-1	-	TRBJ1-1	-	CASSLEGLPRGNTEAFF	TGCGCCAGCAGCTTGGAAGGACTCCCCCGGGGGAACACTGAAGCTTTCTTT
TRBV30	TRBD1	TRBJ2-7	few	CAWSLDRGNEQYF	TGTGCCTGGAGTCTGGACAGGGGTAACGAGCAGTACTTC
TRBV7-8	-	TRBJ2-3	-	CASTLAGGGTDTQYF	TGTGCCAGCACCCTGGCAGGGGGAGGTACAGATACGCAGTATTTT
TRBV13	-	TRBJ2-1	-	CASSSRLVDEQFF	TGTGCCAGCAGCTCCCGGCTGGTCGATGAGCAGTTCTTC
TRBV4-2	-	TRBJ1-5	-	CASSQEGANNQPQHF	TGTGCCAGCAGCCAAGAGGGGGCGAACAATCAGCCCCAGCATTTT
TRBV3-1	-	TRBJ2-7	few	CASSQDGYEQYF	TGTGCCAGCAGCCAGGACGGTTACGAGCAGTACTTC
TRBV4-1	-	TRBJ2-7	-	CASSPTQGSYEQYF	TGCGCCAGCAGCCCAACGCAGGGATCCTACGAGCAGTACTTC
TRBV7-6	-	TRBJ2-7	-	CASSLRGSYEQYF	TGTGCCAGCAGCTTGCGGGGAAGCTACGAGCAGTACTTC
TRBV5-1	-	TRBJ1-1	-	CASSFVNMNTEAFF	TGCGCCAGCAGCTTCGTAAATATGAACACTGAAGCTTTCTTT
TRBV12-3/TRBV12-4	-	TRBJ2-3	-	CASRSLGGRDSPTDTQYF	TGTGCCAGCAGATCCCTAGGAGGCAGGGATAGTCCCACAGATACGCAGTATTTT
TRBV19	TRBD1	TRBJ1-1	-	CASRATGGETEAFF	TGTGCCAGTAGGGCGACAGGGGGCGAGACTGAAGCTTTCTTT
TRBV5-1	-	TRBJ2-7	-	CASSLEGDYHEQYF	TGCGCCAGCAGCTTGGAGGGGGACTACCACGAGCAGTACTTC
TRBV7-9	TRBD1	TRBJ2-7	-	CASSFSAGQGTNYEQYF	TGTGCCAGCAGCTTTAGCGCGGGACAGGGGACTAACTACGAGCAGTACTTC
TRBV30	TRBD1	TRBJ2-2	once	CAWSSGQGGGELFF	TGTGCCTGGAGTTCTGGACAGGGCGGCGGGGAGCTGTTTTTT
TRBV27	-	TRBJ2-5	once	CASSSVGLKETQYF	TGTGCCAGCAGCTCGGTGGGTCTAAAAGAGACCCAGTACTTC
TRBV29-1	-	TRBJ1-2	-	CSVVTVHGYTF	TGCAGCGTTGTAACAGTTCATGGCTACACCTTC
TRBV3-1	-	TRBJ1-5	-	CASSQDPRGWPQHF	TGTGCCAGCAGCCAAGATCCGCGAGGGTGGCCCCAGCATTTT
TRBV27	-	TRBJ2-1	-	CASSFGGFDEQFF	TGTGCCAGCAGTTTTGGGGGATTCGATGAGCAGTTCTTC
TRBV6-5	-	TRBJ1-5	-	CASSTLSKGREDGDQPQHF	TGTGCCAGCAGCACTCTAAGTAAAGGGCGCGAGGACGGCGATCAGCCCCAGCATTTT
TRBV7-2	TRBD1	TRBJ1-1	-	CAIRDRSLPNTEAFF	TGTGCCATCCGGGACAGGTCACTCCCAAACACTGAAGCTTTCTTT
TRBV28	-	TRBJ2-7	-	CASSHGIETYEQYF	TGTGCCAGCAGCCACGGAATCGAGACCTACGAGCAGTACTTC
TRBV14	-	TRBJ1-2	-	CASSPLNYGYTF	TGTGCCAGCAGCCCCTTAAACTATGGCTACACCTTC
TRBV4-1	-	TRBJ2-2	-	CASSQDNRQGDGELFF	TGCGCCAGCAGCCAAGATAATCGGCAGGGTGACGGGGAGCTGTTTTTT
TRBV20-1	TRBD2	TRBJ2-7	-	CSARVTGQRGPAHYEQYF	TGCAGTGCTAGAGTAACTGGGCAGCGGGGGCCCGCTCACTACGAGCAGTACTTC
TRBV6-6	-	TRBJ2-1	-	CASSQVVDEQFF	TGTGCCAGCAGTCAGGTAGTCGATGAGCAGTTCTTC
TRBV6-5	-	TRBJ1-1	-	CASSYGVRNTEAFF	TGTGCCAGCAGTTACGGAGTTAGGAACACTGAAGCTTTCTTT
TRBV30	TRBD1	TRBJ1-2	-	CAWSSGGVRYGYTF	TGTGCCTGGAGTTCAGGGGGTGTAAGGTATGGCTACACCTTC
TRBV20-1	TRBD2	TRBJ2-3	-	CSARRNSGGTDTQYF	TGCAGTGCTAGGCGGAATAGCGGGGGAACTGATACGCAGTATTTT
TRBV28	-	TRBJ2-3	-	CASSRRGGDTQYF	TGTGCCAGCAGCCGGAGGGGTGGAGATACGCAGTATTTT
TRBV6-2/TRBV6-3	-	TRBJ1-5	few	CASMRNGNQPQHF	TGTGCCAGCATGCGGAACGGGAATCAGCCCCAGCATTTT